This TCR beta chain originates from a study of blood T cell repertoires in COVID-19. This CDR3 contains 15 residues. V was pared by 5 bases and J by 7 bases, with 6 bases of the junction left unmatched. CDR1 is SGHTA, CDR2 FQGTGA, per germline. The assay was immunoSEQ multiplex PCR, and TCRdb's table has in-frame clones only and misses some. There are 90,000 to 120,000 clones in the sample; roughly 80% occur only once, and roughly 4.4% lies in the top ten. The specimen sequenced was peripheral blood. This TCR came from a human donor in a cohort sampled during active COVID-19. V gene TRBV7-3 combines with J gene TRBJ2-1; 12 bases fit TRBD1. CDR3 nucleotides: TGTGCCAGCAGCACGGGACAGGGGGCGAGGAATGAGCAGTTCTTC. Translated: CASSTGQGARNEQFF.